This T cell receptor beta chain appears in the sequencing data of a study of OX40 agonist ivuxolimab in advanced cancers. The CDR3 totals 15 residues. The V end was cut by 3 bases, the J end by 2 bases, with 14 bases between. CDR1 MNHEY and CDR2 SVGAGI come from the germline V gene. The protocol was immunoSEQ multiplex PCR, while the TCRdb copy is restricted to in-frame clones and leaves out a portion. Counted here are around 19,000 clones, less than 75% occurring once; the ten biggest clones make up roughly 26%. The chain uses TRBV6-5 and TRBJ2-7, with D uncertain. The specimen was CD4+ or CD8+ T cells sorted from blood, collected in a trial of the OX40 agonist ivuxolimab. This sequence was found in an adult with an advanced solid tumor such as melanoma, head and neck, liver or kidney cancer. CDR3 nucleotides: TGTGCCAGCAGTTATGGCATCCCTGTAACCTACGAGCAGTACTTC. Its translation: CASSYGIPVTYEQYF.